Shown below are 28 T cell receptor beta chains from a single sample sequenced in a study of blood T cells in healthy people across ages. A second PCR of roughly 7 to 11 cycles used a sample-barcoded 5' primer and a J-beta primer mix. TCRdb passed the 5' RACE reads through MiXCR, listing each CDR3 protein once. This table has about 1,400,000 distinct CDR3 sequences, around 55% appearing once. The sample consisted of blood. These receptors originate from a man aged 18 to 29 in good health.

The rearrangement links TRBV7-7 to TRBJ2-2; D possibly corresponds to TRBD1 (6 bases). V lost 5 bases, J lost 7 bases, and 17 bases lay in between. The CDR3 has 15 amino acids. Germline lookup yields CDR1 SSHAT and CDR2 FNYEAQ (reference sequence). CDR3 nucleotide sequence: TGTGCCAGCAGCCAAACTACAGGGTCCAGCGGGGAGCTGTTTTTT. This gives the protein CASSQTTGSSGELFF. Supplemented by reference TRBV7-7 and TRBJ2-2, the full variable domain reads GAGVSQSPRYKVTKRGQDVTLRCDPISSHATLYWYQQALGQGPEFLTYFNYEAQPDKSGLPSDRFSAERPEGSISTLTIQRTEQRDSAMYRCASSQTTGSSGELFFGEGSRLTVL.

J is TRBJ2-7 and V is TRBV28; possibly TRBD1 for D (8 bases). The germline V gene encodes CDR1 MDHEN and CDR2 SYDVKM. CDR3 length: 19 amino acids. V lost 5 bases to trimming and J lost 2 bases, with 28 bases between them. The CDR3 DNA follows: TGTGCCAGCAGTCTGCGGACAGGGACTAATTCATATTCTGCCTACGAGCAGTACTTC. Translated, it gives CASSLRTGTNSYSAYEQYF.

This clonotype appeared a single time. The gene calls are TRBV11-2 and TRBJ1-2; possible D gene TRBD1, 6 bases. Germline V CDR1 and CDR2: SGHAT, FQNNGV. Trimming removed 5 bases from V and 3 bases from J, with 13 bases in between. CDR3 length: 14 amino acids. The CDR3 sequence is CASSMGALHYGYTF. DNA of the CDR3: TGTGCCAGCAGCATGGGGGCCCTTCACTATGGCTACACCTTC.

The chain has TRBV11-1 and TRBJ2-3, with no clear D. Trimming cost V 1 base and J 2 bases, with 13 bases left between them. Germline CDR1 reads SGHAT; CDR2 reads FQDESV (reference sequence). This CDR3 has 16 residues. The CDR3 spells CASSLGVTYPTDTQYF. The DNA of the CDR3 is TGTGCCAGCAGCTTAGGGGTCACCTACCCCACAGATACGCAGTATTTT.

V and J are TRBV20-1 and TRBJ2-4, with 7 bases aligning to TRBD1. V lost 5 bases and J lost 7; bases outside the gene matches: 5. The CDR3 length is 12 residues. Germline V gives CDR1 DFQATT, CDR2 SNEGSKA (reference sequence). The CDR3 is CSAGTGANIQYF. The CDR3 region has the DNA TGCAGTGCTGGAACAGGGGCGAACATTCAGTACTTC.

This clonotype was observed a few times. A read error may account for a junction end that differs from germline. The rearrangement links TRBV4-1 to TRBJ2-5, with 9 bases that match TRBD1. This CDR3 has 14 amino acids. CDR1 and CDR2 from the germline V gene are MGHRA and YSYEKL. CDR3 DNA: TGTGCCAGCAGTCCGGGACAGGGTGGAGAGACCCAGTACTTC. It specifies CASSPGQGGETQYF.

This clonotype showed up just a few times. The chain recombines TRBV11-2 with TRBJ2-3; 12 bases are a match to TRBD2. J gave up 5 bases and V 3 bases, and 12 bases lay outside the gene matches. This CDR3 has 18 residues. Germline V gene sequence: CDR1 SGHAT, CDR2 FQNNGV. The CDR3 DNA is TGTGCCAGCAGCTTTGGGACAGAGACTAGCGGGAGTCGAGATACGCAGTATTTT. Amino acids: CASSFGTETSGSRDTQYF.

J is TRBJ2-5 and V is TRBV3-1; 10 bases align to TRBD2. Trimming took 1 base from V and 0 from J; bases not matched to a gene: 5. In germline, CDR1 is LGHDT, CDR2 YNNKEL (reference sequence). This CDR3 spans 17 amino acids. The CDR3 loop reads CASSQVGGLADQETQYF. The CDR3 coding sequence is TGTGCCAGCAGCCAAGTGGGAGGACTAGCGGACCAAGAGACCCAGTACTTC.

This clonotype was counted between two and nine times. CDR3 protein: CSVIGPRLAGFYEQYF. Here the CDR3 DNA reads TGCAGCGTGATTGGCCCCCGGCTAGCGGGATTTTACGAGCAGTACTTC. The chain recombines TRBV29-1 with TRBJ2-7; TRBD2 agrees at 9 bases. CDR1 and CDR2 from the germline V gene are SQVTM and ANQGSEA. The CDR3 totals 16 residues. With 6 bases clipped from V and 4 bases from J, the junction kept 16 bases outside the gene matches.

The sample holds a few counts of this clonotype. CDR3 nucleotides: TGTGCCAGCAGCTTAGCTACTAGCGGGGGATTAGATACGCAGTATTTT. Its protein is CASSLATSGGLDTQYF. The chain combines TRBV7-8 with TRBJ2-3, with 11 bases lining up with TRBD2. Trimming at V came to 0 bases and at J to 5 bases, leaving 4 bases not matched to a gene. CDR1 is SGHVS and CDR2 is FQNEAQ in the germline V gene. CDR3 length equals 16 residues.

CDR3 nucleotide sequence: TGCGCCAGCAGTTCCGGGACAGGGCTAGGTCAGCCCCAGCATTTT. Translating gives CASSSGTGLGQPQHF. J is TRBJ1-5 and V is TRBV5-1, with 9 bases that match TRBD1. From germline, CDR1 is SGHRS and CDR2 YFSETQ. The CDR3 length is 15 residues. V shed 5 bases, J shed 6 bases, and the junction held 9 bases outside the gene matches. The full variable domain, with the rest looked up from reference TRBV5-1 and TRBJ1-5, is KAGVTQTPRYLIKTRGQQVTLSCSPISGHRSVSWYQQTPGQGLQFLFEYFSETQRNKGNFPGRFSGRQFSNSRSEMNVSTLELGDSALYLCASSSGTGLGQPQHFGDGTRLSIL.

CDR3 sequence reads: CSAGQGASETQYF. CDR3 nucleotide sequence: TGCAGCGCAGGACAGGGGGCCTCGGAGACCCAGTACTTC. The chain joins TRBV20-1 to TRBJ2-5, with 11 bases that match TRBD1. Germline V CDR1 and CDR2: DFQATT, SNEGSKA (reference sequence). This CDR3 has 13 residues.

J is TRBJ2-3 and V is TRBV6-4; D possibly uses TRBD1 or TRBD2 (5 bases each). Trimming shortened V by 1 base and J by 4 bases, and 9 bases separated the two germline ends. Germline V gives CDR1 MRHNA, CDR2 SNTAGT. This CDR3 is 14 amino acids long. The CDR3 nucleotides are TGTGCCAGCAGTGACTATGGGGGAGCAGATACGCAGTATTTT. Protein: CASSDYGGADTQYF.

The V and J genes are TRBV6-6 and TRBJ2-5; D may match TRBD1 or TRBD2 (5 bases each). The germline V gene has CDR1 MNHNY and CDR2 SVGAGI (reference sequence). CDR3 size: 14 residues. Trimming took off 5 bases at V and 1 base at J, with 11 bases between the two ends. The CDR3 reads CASSTPGPQETQYF. The CDR3 nucleotides are TGTGCCAGCAGTACACCGGGACCCCAAGAGACCCAGTACTTC.

The chain uses TRBV7-9 and TRBJ1-6, with D possibly matching TRBD1 (6 bases). CDR3 size: 15 residues. The germline V and J ends were trimmed by 6 bases and 5 bases, with 14 bases remaining between them. Germline loops: CDR1 SEHNR, CDR2 FQNEAQ (reference sequence). The CDR3 region is CASRNTRGDNSPLHF. In DNA, the CDR3 is TGTGCCAGCAGGAATACCAGGGGCGATAATTCACCCCTCCACTTT.

A single count supports this clonotype. The chain has TRBV6-5 and TRBJ2-7; D gene uncertain. Trimming took off 1 base at V and 2 bases at J, with 12 bases between the two ends. Germline V gene lookup returns CDR1 MNHEY and CDR2 SVGAGI. This CDR3 has 15 residues. CDR3 amino acids: CASSYFDRTAYEQYF. As DNA, the CDR3 is TGTGCCAGCAGTTACTTCGACCGGACGGCCTACGAGCAGTACTTC.

This clonotype was picked up a small number of times. The V gene is TRBV20-1, the J gene TRBJ2-7; no clear D gene. V lost 4 bases and J lost 0, with 10 bases in between. Germline V CDR1 and CDR2: DFQATT, SNEGSKA (reference sequence). CDR3 length: 13 residues. CDR3 sequence (DNA): TGCAGTGCTAAGGACGGGTCCTCCTACGAGCAGTACTTC. As protein: CSAKDGSSYEQYF.

V and J are TRBV27 and TRBJ2-5, with 11 bases lining up with TRBD2. The J call is in doubt because the DNA end fits TRBJ2-7 better. Germline loops: CDR1 MNHEY, CDR2 SMNVEV (reference sequence). This CDR3 has 15 residues. The DNA for the CDR3 is TGTGCCAGCGGAAATAGCGGGGGGGGCCATAACGAGCAGTACTTC. This translates into CASGNSGGGHNEQYF.

This clonotype was seen just once. V is TRBV5-8 and J is TRBJ2-3, with D possibly being TRBD1 (5 bases). The CDR3 consists of 13 residues. V was pared by 5 bases and J by 3 bases, with 10 bases between. Germline V gives CDR1 SGHTS, CDR2 YDEGEE. CDR3 sequence (DNA): TGTGCCAGCAGAGGGAAGGGGACAGATACGCAGTATTTT. It codes for CASRGKGTDTQYF.

This clonotype was detected only a few times. The rearrangement links TRBV12-3 or TRBV12-4 to TRBJ2-1, with TRBD2 matching over 11 bases. CDR3 length: 18 amino acids. With V trimmed by 7 bases and J by 4 bases, 15 bases remained unmatched. The CDR3 DNA is TGTGCCAGCATGGTGGGACTAGCGGAGGGGGAAGTATACAATGAGCAGTTCTTC. Translated, it gives CASMVGLAEGEVYNEQFF.

The rearrangement links TRBV4-1 to TRBJ2-3, with a weak D call TRBD1 (5 bases). V was trimmed by 3 bases and J by 1 base, leaving 14 bases between them. The germline V gene encodes CDR1 MGHRA and CDR2 YSYEKL. The CDR3 contains 16 residues. As DNA, the CDR3 is TGCGCCAGCAGCCAGGGCAGGGTGGTCGGCACAGATACGCAGTATTTT. This codes for CASSQGRVVGTDTQYF.

The V call is TRBV6-2 or TRBV6-3, the J call TRBJ2-1, with D uncertain. Trimming pared 2 bases from V and 7 bases from J, leaving 12 bases between. CDR3 size: 14 residues. Germline V gives CDR1 MNHEY, CDR2 SVGEGT. DNA of the CDR3: TGTGCCAGCAGTTACCCGACCGGATCGAATGAGCAGTTCTTC. This codes for CASSYPTGSNEQFF.

V gene TRBV7-6 combines with J gene TRBJ2-3; weak D call: TRBD2 (6 bases). The V and J ends lost 2 bases and 1 base respectively, with 13 bases between them. Germline V lookup: CDR1 SGHVS, CDR2 FNYEAQ. The CDR3 has 16 residues. DNA of the CDR3: TGTGCCAGCAGCTTAACGGGGGAAGGGGGCACAGATACGCAGTATTTT. Translating it yields CASSLTGEGGTDTQYF.

The chain links TRBV4-2 to TRBJ2-3, with D uncertain. Germline V gives CDR1 LGHNA, CDR2 YNFKEQ. V was shortened by 3 bases and J by 5 bases, with 15 bases between the two germline ends. The CDR3 contains 15 residues. CDR3 DNA: TGTGCCAGCAGCCATGACCCGGGCAGCCGAGATACGCAGTATTTT. Its translation is CASSHDPGSRDTQYF.

There are a few counts of this clonotype. The V and J genes are TRBV7-9 and TRBJ1-2, with 7 bases lining up with TRBD1. CDR1 SEHNR and CDR2 FQNEAQ come from the germline V gene (reference sequence). The CDR3 runs 16 residues. Trimming cost V 5 bases and J 0 bases; bases outside gene matches: 9. As DNA, the CDR3 is TGTGCCAGCAGCCCAACGATGAGGGGGCCTAACTATGGCTACACCTTC. Its protein product is CASSPTMRGPNYGYTF. Filled out from reference TRBV7-9 and TRBJ1-2, the complete variable domain reads DTGVSQNPRHKITKRGQNVTFRCDPISEHNRLYWYRQTLGQGPEFLTYFQNEAQLEKSRLLSDRFSAERPKGSFSTLEIQRTEQGDSAMYLCASSPTMRGPNYGYTFGSGTRLTVV.

This chain joins TRBV3-1 and TRBJ2-7, with 7 positions matching TRBD2. V lost 5 bases, J lost 3 bases, and 4 bases stayed unmatched. There are 13 residues in the CDR3. CDR1 and CDR2 from the germline V gene are LGHDT and YNNKEL (reference sequence). The DNA for the CDR3 is TGTGCCAGCAGCATGCGGGAGAACTACGAGCAGTACTTC. It encodes CASSMRENYEQYF.

This clonotype came up once. The chain links TRBV4-1 to TRBJ1-4; D call uncertain. The CDR3 spans 16 residues. V was pared by 4 bases and J by 1 base, with 13 bases between. Germline CDR1 is MGHRA and CDR2 is YSYEKL. The CDR3 here is CASSPYLTETNEKLFF. The CDR3 DNA is TGCGCCAGCAGCCCCTATCTCACGGAAACTAATGAAAAACTGTTTTTT.

At least ten counts were recorded for this clonotype. The rearrangement joins TRBV7-9 to TRBJ2-3; D gene uncertain. The CDR3 sequence is 12 residues long. From germline, CDR1 is SEHNR and CDR2 FQNEAQ (reference sequence). V shed 4 bases and J shed 3 bases, with 5 bases lying between them. The CDR3 loop reads CASSSITDTQYF. Here the CDR3 DNA reads TGTGCCAGCAGCTCTATTACAGATACGCAGTATTTT.